The 2 T cell receptor beta chains below all came from one sample that was sequenced in a study of Tregs in tolerant kidney transplant recipients. These TCRs' antigens remain unknown. Sequencing used immunoSEQ multiplex PCR; TCRdb keeps in-frame clones, though not all of them. The table records under 45,000 clones, nearly 97% of them present only once. The specimen was Tregs from blood cultured with allogeneic cells. Source of these receptors: a human donor in good health.

The V call is TRBV14, the J call TRBJ2-1; D unresolved. This CDR3 has 15 residues. Germline lookup yields CDR1 SGHDN and CDR2 FVKESK. V was cut by 1 base and J by 0 bases, with 7 bases left in between. The CDR3 spells CASSQGGSSYNEQFF. As DNA, the CDR3 is TGTGCCAGCAGCCAAGGGGGAAGCTCCTACAATGAGCAGTTCTTC.

The chain has TRBV15 and TRBJ2-1; D ambiguous. CDR1 and CDR2 (germline): LNHNV, YYDKDF (reference sequence). Trimming took 0 bases from V and 9 from J, leaving 9 bases between them. This CDR3 comprises 13 residues. CDR3 DNA sequence: TGTGCCACCAGCAGAGATAGTAGGCGTGAGCAGTTCTTC. It codes for CATSRDSRREQFF.